The 20 T cell receptor beta chains below all came from one sample that was sequenced in a study of blood T cell repertoires in COVID-19. The assay was immunoSEQ multiplex PCR, and TCRdb's table has in-frame clones only and misses some. The sample yields 150,000 to 200,000 clones, approximately 80% seen once. Source material: peripheral blood. Receptors were obtained from a man aged 50-60 years who had recovered from COVID-19.

This chain joins TRBV18 and TRBJ2-7, with 9 nucleotides matching TRBD1. The CDR3 runs to 15 residues. Per the germline V gene, CDR1 is KGHSH and CDR2 is LQKENI. V lost 4 bases, J lost 5 bases, and 9 bases stayed unmatched. The CDR3 bases are TGTGCCAGCTCACTAACAGGGGGCGCAGGGGACGAGCAGTACTTC. Protein product: CASSLTGGAGDEQYF.

The table lists this clone with a count of one. The chain combines TRBV28 with TRBJ1-2; possibly TRBD1 for D (5 bases). Germline lookup yields CDR1 MDHEN and CDR2 SYDVKM. Trimming stripped 5 bases from V and 5 bases from J, with 18 bases between. This CDR3 is built from 15 residues. CDR3 nucleotides: TGTGCCAGCAGTCCCCTACGCGGGGCGGGTTATGGCTACACCTTC. It encodes CASSPLRGAGYGYTF.

The V and J genes are TRBV6-1 and TRBJ1-4; D may be TRBD1 (6 bases). The germline gives CDR1 MNHNS, CDR2 SASEGT. The CDR3 contains 15 residues. V shed 3 bases and J shed 6 bases, with 14 bases lying between them. CDR3 DNA: TGTGCCAGCAGTGACCCGAGCAGGGGCCATGAAAAACTGTTTTTT. It yields the protein CASSDPSRGHEKLFF.

This sequence joins TRBV28 and TRBJ2-1, with 7 positions matching TRBD2. The germline CDR1 and CDR2 sequences are MDHEN and SYDVKM. This CDR3 contains 14 residues. V lost 3 bases, J lost 8 bases, and 7 bases stayed unmatched. The CDR3 bases are TGTGCCAGCAGTTTGGCGGGAGCCGGCGATGAGCAGTTCTTC. It codes for CASSLAGAGDEQFF.

V usage is TRBV19 and J usage is TRBJ2-3; D might be TRBD1 (6 bases). The CDR3 has 15 residues. Germline lookup yields CDR1 LNHDA and CDR2 SQIVND (reference sequence). V was trimmed by 7 bases and J by 1 base, leaving 15 bases between them. As DNA, the CDR3 is TGTGCCAGTAATCCAAGGGGGTCAGGCACAGATACGCAGTATTTT. This translates into CASNPRGSGTDTQYF.

V and J are TRBV7-3 and TRBJ1-1; D remains ambiguous. This CDR3 is built from 13 residues. Germline V gives CDR1 SGHTA, CDR2 FQGTGA. Trimming removed 3 bases at V and 3 bases at J, with 8 bases between. The CDR3 DNA reads TGTGCCAGCAGCTTGAGCGGACACACTGAAGCTTTCTTT. Its protein is CASSLSGHTEAFF. Drawing the rest from reference TRBV7-3 and TRBJ1-1, the complete variable domain is GAGVSQTPSNKVTEKGKYVELRCDPISGHTALYWYRQSLGQGPEFLIYFQGTGAADDSGLPNDRFFAVRPEGSVSTLKIQRTERGDSAVYLCASSLSGHTEAFFGQGTRLTVV.

The chain couples TRBV2 to TRBJ2-3; 11 bases are a match to TRBD1. Losses at the gene ends were 4 bases for V and 2 bases for J; bases not matched to a gene: 5. CDR1 SNHLY and CDR2 FYNNEI come from the germline V gene. This CDR3 contains 16 residues. CDR3 residues: CASSAHGQGATDTQYF. The CDR3 nucleotides are TGTGCCAGCAGTGCGCATGGACAGGGGGCCACAGATACGCAGTATTTT.

The chain joins TRBV18 to TRBJ2-7; TRBD1 agrees at 7 bases. The germline V gene encodes CDR1 KGHSH and CDR2 LQKENI. This CDR3 contains 15 residues. Germline trimming cut 3 bases from V and 1 base from J; bases unmatched to any gene: 6. The CDR3 DNA is TGTGCCAGCTCACCCGATTGGGACAGATCCTACGAGCAGTACTTC. Protein sequence: CASSPDWDRSYEQYF.

This chain connects TRBV18 to TRBJ2-6; 8 nucleotides agree with TRBD2. V was pared by 3 bases and J by 0 bases, with 7 bases of the junction left unmatched. The germline V gene has CDR1 KGHSH and CDR2 LQKENI. The CDR3 has 18 amino acids. CDR3 loop: CASSPFLAGRSGANVLTF. For the CDR3, the DNA is TGTGCCAGCTCACCTTTTCTAGCGGGCCGCTCTGGGGCCAACGTCCTGACTTTC.

This CDR3 is CASSQVGLAGAEQFF. In DNA, the CDR3 is TGCGCCAGCAGCCAAGTAGGACTAGCGGGAGCTGAGCAGTTCTTC. This sequence joins TRBV4-1 and TRBJ2-1; 13 positions match TRBD2. From germline, CDR1 is MGHRA and CDR2 YSYEKL. The V and J ends lost 1 base and 9 bases, in that order; junction bases with no gene match: 3. CDR3 length: 15 residues.

The V and J genes are TRBV7-2 and TRBJ1-2, with D unclear. The CDR3 totals 13 residues. Germline CDR1 SGHTA, CDR2 FQGNSA. V lost 0 bases and J lost 8, with 10 bases in between. The CDR3 nucleotides are TGTGCCAGCAGCTTAGCTGCAGCGGGGGGCTACACCTTC. Translating it yields CASSLAAAGGYTF.

The CDR3 loop reads CASSLEGGLAGVYEQYF. The CDR3 DNA is TGTGCCAGCAGCTTAGAGGGGGGACTAGCGGGAGTCTACGAGCAGTACTTC. V gene TRBV7-8 combines with J gene TRBJ2-7; TRBD2 aligns across 14 bases. Germline CDR1 is SGHVS and CDR2 is FQNEAQ. V shed 1 base, J shed 3 bases, and the junction held 5 bases outside the gene matches. The CDR3 loop spans 17 amino acids.

This chain joins TRBV5-4 and TRBJ1-2, with D unresolved. This CDR3 comprises 13 residues. The V end was cut by 2 bases, the J end by 4 bases, with 9 bases between. CDR1 SGHNT and CDR2 YYREEE come from the germline V gene (reference sequence). CDR3 nucleotide sequence: TGTGCCAGCAGCTTTGAACACCTCTATGGCTACACCTTC. Protein sequence: CASSFEHLYGYTF.

V and J are TRBV18 and TRBJ1-4; no clear D. The V and J ends lost 3 bases and 3 bases respectively, with 14 bases between them. This CDR3 is built from 16 residues. Germline values: CDR1 KGHSH, CDR2 LQKENI. In DNA, the CDR3 is TGTGCCAGCTCACCTCTGGACTTTTCCGCTAATGAAAAACTGTTTTTT. This codes for CASSPLDFSANEKLFF.

The V gene is TRBV30, the J gene TRBJ2-1; the D gene is possibly TRBD2 (6 bases). The CDR3 runs to 16 residues. Trimming cost V 0 bases and J 3 bases, with 15 bases left between them. Germline CDR1 and CDR2: GTSNPN and SVGIG (reference sequence). Written as DNA, the CDR3 is TGTGCCTGGAGTGTCCAACCTAGCGACCGCTACAATGAGCAGTTCTTC. Its protein is CAWSVQPSDRYNEQFF.

The chain carries TRBV11-2 and TRBJ2-7, with 7 bases aligning to TRBD2. The CDR3 is 11 residues long. CDR1 and CDR2 from the germline V gene are SGHAT and FQNNGV. The V and J ends lost 5 bases and 11 bases, in that order; junction bases with no gene match: 6. CDR3 DNA sequence: TGTGCCAGCAGCCGAAGGCGGGAGAAGTACTTC. Translation: CASSRRREKYF. The full variable domain, with the rest looked up from reference TRBV11-2 and TRBJ2-7, is EAGVAQSPRYKIIEKRQSVAFWCNPISGHATLYWYQQILGQGPKLLIQFQNNGVVDDSQLPKDRFSAERLKGVDSTLKIQPAKLEDSAVYLCASSRRREKYFGPGTRLTVT.

The chain links TRBV24-1 to TRBJ2-1; D perhaps matches TRBD1 (5 bases). The germline V and J ends were trimmed by 1 base and 12 bases, with 9 bases remaining between them. This CDR3 spans 12 amino acids. CDR1 is KGHDR and CDR2 is SFDVKD in the germline V gene. As DNA, the CDR3 is TGTGCCACCAGTGATTTAACAGGTGGGCAGTTCTTC. Translated, it gives CATSDLTGGQFF.

This clone was picked up one time. The chain recombines TRBV3-1 (or the pseudogene TRBV3-2) with TRBJ2-5; 8 bases are shared with TRBD1. The J segment lost 1 base and the V segment lost 1 base, leaving 5 bases of the junction unmatched. The CDR3 totals 16 residues. The germline CDR1 and CDR2 sequences are LGHDT and YNNKEL (reference sequence). In nucleotides, the CDR3 is TGTGCCAGCAGCCAAGGATGGGGACAGGTCCAAGAGACCCAGTACTTC. This gives the protein CASSQGWGQVQETQYF.

CDR3 in amino acids: CATSDGPGTRIADTQYF. As DNA, the CDR3 is TGTGCCACCAGTGACGGTCCCGGGACTAGAATTGCAGATACGCAGTATTTT. V usage is TRBV24-1 and J usage is TRBJ2-3, with 8 positions matching TRBD2. This CDR3 spans 17 amino acids. CDR1 is KGHDR and CDR2 is SFDVKD in the germline V gene. V lost 4 bases, J lost 4 bases, and 12 bases stayed unmatched.

CDR3 sequence reads: CASSLDSIYGYTF. The CDR3 nucleotides are TGTGCCAGCAGTTTAGACAGTATCTATGGCTACACCTTC. This chain connects TRBV12-3 or TRBV12-4 to TRBJ1-2; D is unclear. The CDR3 totals 13 residues. With 1 base removed from V and 4 bases from J, the gap between germline ends came to 7 bases.